This entry describes one T cell receptor beta chain. This receptor's antigen is unknown. Base qualities are not recorded, but no much larger clone differs from it by a single base. Systemically healthy Caucasian individuals from Russia, 35 to 40 in total and aged roughly 6 to 90 years, were included as donors. Each donor gave about 9.7 milliliters of peripheral blood, drawn into EDTA-treated Vacutainer tubes. PBMCs were isolated by Ficoll-Paque density-gradient centrifugation, with at least 6 million obtained per sample. Total RNA, at least 5 micrograms per sample, was extracted from PBMCs with Trizol reagent. For every donor, an aliquot of PBMCs went through flow cytometry to measure the percentages of naive CD45RAhigh/CD27high T cells. The data originate from a study of blood T cells in healthy people across ages (dated by TCRdb to between 2015 and 2017). Describing the broader study: In model experiments, template switching captured about one uniquely barcoded TCR beta cDNA molecule for every two T cells. Age-related changes in TCR beta repertoire diversity were measured in the study by deep sequencing normalized with unique cDNA molecular identifiers. Donors were grouped into four age groups: young (average approximately 15 years), middle-aged (39), aged (about 60) and long-lived (about 82). To avoid experimental bias, donors of different ages were distributed randomly across sequencing lanes. Two additional independent replicas of 1 million unique cDNA reads from the same blood draw were analyzed for two donors (one aged 18 to 30 and one aged 80 or older).

The method behind the library was 5' RACE. A second about 7 to 12 cycle PCR used a sample-barcoded 5' primer and a J-beta primer mix. A unique molecular identifier was introduced onto each TCR beta cDNA molecule by a template-switch 5' adaptor carrying 12 random nucleotides. At least 3 million CDR3-containing paired-end reads were obtained from each sample. First-strand cDNA was synthesized from all RNA with the Mint cDNA synthesis kit, primed by a TRBC-specific oligonucleotide. Following uracil-DNA glycosylase treatment, all cDNA underwent a first 18-cycle PCR with the universal primers M1SS and BC2_uni_R. As for the authors' bioinformatics: For normalization, 1 million high-quality reads were randomly selected from each sample, with every read carrying a distinct molecular identifier. Instead of being binned into consensus sequences, reads that shared molecular identifiers were thrown out. MiTCR, with a Q25 quality threshold and the strictest error-elimination algorithm, was used for CDR3 identification, clonotype clustering and error correction. A nonparametric unseen species model with Euler transformation was used to estimate a lower bound on total TCR beta diversity. TCRdb trimmed public reads at Q25 via fastp, called clones via MiXCR and kept in-frame beta chains. CDR3 protein duplicates are merged, each entry listing the most common genes and DNA. These V and J calls originate from TCRdb's pipeline instead of the authors' own analysis. In this sample the table shows around 1,800,000 distinct CDR3 sequences, 35% to 50% of which occur a single time. The top ten hold roughly 23% of the sample.

Study-wide findings and limitations: Because profiling used bulk unsorted PBMCs, naive and antigen-experienced compartments could not be compared conclusively. The percentage of naive T cells measured by flow cytometry correlated strongly with observed TCR beta diversity. As age increased, observed TCR beta diversity per million T cells dropped in a roughly linear way, and a significant reduction was already evident by age 40. Compared with the aged group, the long-lived group had more naive CD4+ T cells, fewer expanded clones and increased TCR diversity, a pattern suggesting age selection. Total diversity estimates from one million sequenced T cells were considered lower bounds and underestimates. Donor CMV infection status was unknown, potentially confounding age-related changes in expanded clonotypes.

The TCR originated in a human donor in good health. The specimen sequenced was blood.

The CDR3 is CASGLAARQPQHF. The nucleotides read TGTGCCAGCGGATTGGCCGCCCGGCAGCCCCAGCATTTT. The chain uses TRBV7-2 and TRBJ1-5, with no reliable assignment of the D segment. The trim is 8 bases for V and 7 bases for J, with a gap of 15 bases between the germline ends. The CDR3 holds 13 amino acids from the cysteine to the phenylalanine. CDR3 DNA is the only sequence kept; it has 39 bases, read in frame from the first base. CDR1 and CDR2 were assigned from the germline V gene as SGHTA and FQGNSA.